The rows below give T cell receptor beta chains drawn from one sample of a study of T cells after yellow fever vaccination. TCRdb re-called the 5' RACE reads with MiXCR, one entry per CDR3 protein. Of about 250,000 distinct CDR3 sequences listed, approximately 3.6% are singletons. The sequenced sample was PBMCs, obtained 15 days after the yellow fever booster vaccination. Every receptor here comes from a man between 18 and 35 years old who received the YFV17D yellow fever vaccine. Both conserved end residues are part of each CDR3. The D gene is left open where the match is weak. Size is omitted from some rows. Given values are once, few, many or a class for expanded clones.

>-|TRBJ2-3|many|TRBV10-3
CAIKDVGADTQYF
TGTGCCATCAAGGATGTGGGGGCAGATACGCAGTATTTT
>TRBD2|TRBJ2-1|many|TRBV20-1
CSARRGGLNEQFF
TGCAGTGCTAGACGGGGGGGCCTGAATGAGCAGTTCTTC
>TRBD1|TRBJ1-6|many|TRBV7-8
CASSHPGQGRSSYNSPLHF
TGTGCCAGCAGCCATCCGGGACAGGGTCGAAGCTCCTATAATTCACCCCTCCACTTT
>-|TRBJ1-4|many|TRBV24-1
CATSEAGPNEKLFF
TGTGCCACCAGCGAGGCGGGGCCTAATGAAAAACTGTTTTTT
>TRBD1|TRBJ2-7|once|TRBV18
CASSPPFLQGAIEQYF
TGTGCCAGCTCACCACCATTCCTTCAGGGGGCCATCGAGCAGTACTTC
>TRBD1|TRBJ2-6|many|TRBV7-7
CATSRGTGPSFSGANVLTF
TGTGCCACCAGTCGGGGGACAGGGCCCTCCTTCTCTGGGGCCAACGTCCTGACTTTC
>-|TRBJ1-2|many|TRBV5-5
CASSLEVTQNYGYTF
TGTGCCAGCAGCTTGGAGGTCACCCAAAACTATGGCTACACCTTC
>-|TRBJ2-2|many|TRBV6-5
CASSPGVPATGELFF
TGTGCCAGCAGCCCAGGGGTTCCGGCCACCGGGGAGCTGTTTTTT
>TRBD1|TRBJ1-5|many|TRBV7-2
CASSPHRGEEPQHF
TGTGCCAGCAGCCCCCACAGGGGCGAGGAGCCCCAGCATTTT
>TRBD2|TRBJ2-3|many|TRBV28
CASSLAGGYTDTQYF
TGTGCCAGCAGTCTAGCGGGGGGATACACAGATACGCAGTATTTT
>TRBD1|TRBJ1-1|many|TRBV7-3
CASSSFPGQGTEAFF
TGTGCCAGCAGCTCGTTCCCGGGACAGGGAACTGAAGCTTTCTTT
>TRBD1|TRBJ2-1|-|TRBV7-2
CASSFWFDRGRRKGSYNEQFF
TGTGCCAGCAGCTTCTGGTTTGACAGGGGGCGCAGAAAGGGGTCCTACAATGAGCAGTTCTTC
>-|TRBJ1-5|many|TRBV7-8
CASSLGPGVINQPQHF
TGTGCCAGCAGCTTAGGTCCGGGGGTCATCAATCAGCCCCAGCATTTT
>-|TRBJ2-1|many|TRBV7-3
CASSSIGGSNEQFF
TGTGCCAGCAGCTCCATAGGGGGAAGCAATGAGCAGTTCTTC
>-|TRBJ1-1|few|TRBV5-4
CASSLYQGDTEAFF
TGTGCCAGCAGCTTGTATCAGGGCGACACTGAAGCTTTCTTT
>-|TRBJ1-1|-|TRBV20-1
CSARQTRGLNTEAFF
TGCAGTGCTAGACAAACCAGGGGATTGAACACTGAAGCTTTCTTT
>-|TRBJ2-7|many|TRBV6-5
CATGPGYEQYF
TGTGCCACCGGGCCGGGCTACGAGCAGTACTTC
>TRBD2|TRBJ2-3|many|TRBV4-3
CASSLRGTSGGAKDTQYF
TGCGCCAGCAGCCTAAGGGGGACTAGCGGGGGGGCCAAAGATACGCAGTATTTT
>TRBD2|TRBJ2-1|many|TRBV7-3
CASSLSQAGFNEQFF
TGTGCCAGCAGCTTAAGCCAAGCGGGGTTCAATGAGCAGTTCTTC
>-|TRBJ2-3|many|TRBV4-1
CASRQGRGAGDTQYF
TGCGCCAGCAGACAAGGCCGGGGGGCGGGAGATACGCAGTATTTT
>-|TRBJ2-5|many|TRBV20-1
CSATTRRVYQTQYF
TGCAGTGCCACGACCCGAAGGGTTTACCAGACCCAGTACTTC
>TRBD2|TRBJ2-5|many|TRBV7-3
CASSLGGGKETQYF
TGTGCCAGCAGCTTAGGCGGGGGGAAAGAGACCCAGTACTTC
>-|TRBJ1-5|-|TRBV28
CASNQAAASGTNQPQHF
TGTGCCAGCAATCAAGCTGCGGCAAGCGGGACGAATCAGCCCCAGCATTTT
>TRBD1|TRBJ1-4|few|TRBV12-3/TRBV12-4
CASTPGQGNEKLFF
TGTGCCAGCACCCCGGGACAGGGGAATGAAAAACTGTTTTTT
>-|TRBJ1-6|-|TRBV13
CASSLGSGANSPLHF
TGTGCCAGCAGCTTAGGCTCCGGAGCTAATTCACCCCTCCACTTT
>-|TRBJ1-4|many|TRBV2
CASSQRTGLFEKLFF
TGTGCCAGCAGTCAAAGGACCGGTTTATTCGAAAAACTGTTTTTT
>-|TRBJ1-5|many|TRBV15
CATSTAWTDINQPQHF
TGTGCCACCAGCACTGCCTGGACGGATATCAATCAGCCCCAGCATTTT
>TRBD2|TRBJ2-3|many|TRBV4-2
CASGDEGGGYTDTQYF
TGTGCCAGCGGAGATGAGGGCGGGGGGTACACAGATACGCAGTATTTT
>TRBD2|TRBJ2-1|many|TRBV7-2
CASSLGLAGPEQFF
TGTGCCAGCAGCTTGGGACTAGCGGGGCCCGAGCAGTTCTTC